These 30 T cell receptor beta chains came from one sample sequenced in a study of T-cell memory formation after mild COVID-19. TCRdb reanalysed the 5' RACE reads using MiXCR and keeps one entry per CDR3 protein. The sample has 340,000 or so distinct CDR3 sequences, 10% to 15% seen once; the top ten hold around 21%. Sequenced sample: PBMCs or a T cell subset sorted from them (not recorded which). The receptors derive from a man between 18 and 29 years old who had mild COVID-19 (a few samples of this study predate the infection). Cell type and time point are not known.

This clonotype was detected only a few times. The gene calls are TRBV12-3 or TRBV12-4 and TRBJ1-2, with D possibly TRBD1 on 5 matching bases. The V end was cut by 5 bases, the J end by 1 base, with 11 bases between. The CDR3 runs to 14 residues. The CDR3 region is CASSLGPFNYGYTF. The CDR3 DNA reads as TGTGCCAGCAGTCTGGGACCGTTTAACTATGGCTACACCTTC.

The chain recombines TRBV5-1 with TRBJ2-5; no definite D call. The CDR3 covers 15 residues. Germline CDR1 and CDR2: SGHRS and YFSETQ. The V end was cut by 0 bases, the J end by 2 bases, with 11 bases between. CDR3 region: CASSLVASPQETQYF. In DNA form, the CDR3 reads TGCGCCAGCAGCTTGGTGGCGAGTCCTCAAGAGACCCAGTACTTC.

In this sample, this clonotype turned up many times. The V call is TRBV4-1, the J call TRBJ2-5, with D tentatively TRBD1 or TRBD2 (5 bases each). V lost 2 bases and J 8 bases, leaving 18 bases between the germline ends. The V gene's germline CDR1 is MGHRA and CDR2 YSYEKL. There are 15 residues in the CDR3. The CDR3 coding sequence is TGCGCCAGCAGCCAATCTGGGGGACGGGTTGAAACCCAGTACTTC. It yields the protein CASSQSGGRVETQYF.

The chain employs TRBV20-1 and TRBJ1-1; D is uncertain. Germline CDR1 is DFQATT and CDR2 is SNEGSKA (reference sequence). The CDR3 contains 13 residues. Trimming pared 7 bases from V and 6 bases from J, leaving 18 bases between. The CDR3 loop reads CSVAPSSRPEAFF. CDR3 sequence (DNA): TGCAGTGTTGCCCCTTCGAGTCGTCCTGAAGCTTTCTTT.

This clonotype was observed a handful of times. The rearrangement links TRBV7-2 to TRBJ2-5, with TRBD2 identical over 9 bases. J gave up 3 bases and V 5 bases, and 10 bases lay outside the gene matches. In germline, CDR1 is SGHTA, CDR2 FQGNSA. The CDR3 sequence is 16 residues long. Written as DNA, the CDR3 is TGTGCCAGCAGCCCTATCTGGATAGCGGGGGAAGAGACCCAGTACTTC. Translated, it gives CASSPIWIAGEETQYF. Full variable domain (remainder filled in from reference TRBV7-2 and TRBJ2-5): GAGVSQSPSNKVTEKGKDVELRCDPISGHTALYWYRQSLGQGLEFLIYFQGNSAPDKSGLPSDRFSAERTGGSVSTLTIQRTQQEDSAVYLCASSPIWIAGEETQYFGPGTRLLVL.

This clonotype was observed a handful of times. The V call is TRBV6-6, the J call TRBJ2-7; D is uncertain. Trimming removed 2 bases from V and 5 bases from J, with 7 bases in between. Germline V gene lookup returns CDR1 MNHNY and CDR2 SVGAGI (reference sequence). The CDR3 is made up of 12 amino acids. The CDR3 bases are TGTGCCAGCAGTTACAGGGCGGACGAGCAGTACGTC. Its translation is CASSYRADEQYV.

The table lists this clonotype with many counts. For the CDR3, the DNA is TGTGCCAGCCCTGCTGGGTTCTACGAGCAGTACTTC. Amino acid sequence: CASPAGFYEQYF. The chain joins TRBV7-9 to TRBJ2-7; D uncertain. Trimming left V 8 bases short and J 3 bases short, with 11 bases between. Germline loops: CDR1 SEHNR, CDR2 FQNEAQ (reference sequence). CDR3 length: 12 residues. The complete variable domain, with remaining parts taken from reference TRBV7-9 and TRBJ2-7, reads DTGVSQNPRHKITKRGQNVTFRCDPISEHNRLYWYRQTLGQGPEFLTYFQNEAQLEKSRLLSDRFSAERPKGSFSTLEIQRTEQGDSAMYLCASPAGFYEQYFGPGTRLTVT.

The chain uses TRBV20-1 and TRBJ2-1, with TRBD2 matching over 11 bases. The V gene end was trimmed by 3 bases and the J gene end by 10 bases; junction bases not matched to a gene: 8. CDR1 is DFQATT and CDR2 is SNEGSKA in the germline V gene (reference sequence). This CDR3 region has 14 residues. In DNA form, the CDR3 reads TGCAGTGCTAGGCCTAGCGGGGGGTCAGGCGAGCAGTTCTTC. It specifies CSARPSGGSGEQFF.

This clonotype came up a few times. The chain recombines TRBV6-5 with TRBJ2-3, with a weak D call TRBD2 (6 bases). Trimming took off 5 bases at V and 2 bases at J, with 11 bases between the two ends. Looked up from germline, CDR1 is MNHEY and CDR2 is SVGAGI. The CDR3 covers 14 residues. DNA for the CDR3: TGTGCCAGCAGTCCCCGGGGGATCACAGATACGCAGTATTTT. Protein: CASSPRGITDTQYF.

This clonotype has only a few counts. V gene TRBV4-2 combines with J gene TRBJ1-1; the D gene is possibly TRBD1 (5 bases). Trimming removed 0 bases at V and 5 bases at J, with 10 bases between. The CDR3 loop spans 14 amino acids. Germline V gene lookup returns CDR1 LGHNA and CDR2 YNFKEQ. This CDR3 reads CASSQEAGITEAFF. In DNA, the CDR3 is TGTGCCAGCAGCCAAGAGGCAGGGATAACTGAAGCTTTCTTT.

The chain carries TRBV4-3 and TRBJ1-5; the D is unclear. CDR3 size: 14 residues. Germline V gene lookup returns CDR1 LGHNA and CDR2 YSLEER. The V and J ends lost 0 bases and 5 bases respectively, with 8 bases between them. CDR3 in amino acids: CASSQDADYQPQHF. The CDR3 nucleotides read TGCGCCAGCAGCCAAGATGCGGACTATCAGCCCCAGCATTTT.

This clonotype appeared a few times. V gene TRBV11-2 combines with J gene TRBJ2-1; possibly TRBD1 or TRBD2 for D (5 bases each). In germline, CDR1 is SGHAT, CDR2 FQNNGV. This CDR3 is 14 amino acids long. V lost 6 bases to trimming and J lost 4 bases, with 13 bases between them. This chain's CDR3 is CASRFPGPYNEQFF. DNA for the CDR3: TGTGCCAGCAGGTTTCCGGGGCCTTACAATGAGCAGTTCTTC. Complete variable domain (other parts from reference TRBV11-2 and TRBJ2-1): EAGVAQSPRYKIIEKRQSVAFWCNPISGHATLYWYQQILGQGPKLLIQFQNNGVVDDSQLPKDRFSAERLKGVDSTLKIQPAKLEDSAVYLCASRFPGPYNEQFFGPGTRLTVL.

This clonotype was detected many times. The gene calls are TRBV20-1 and TRBJ2-4, with 8 bases matching TRBD2. The CDR3 totals 18 residues. The V gene end was trimmed by 3 bases and the J gene end by 3 bases; junction bases not matched to a gene: 16. Germline CDR1 and CDR2: DFQATT and SNEGSKA (reference sequence). The CDR3 is CSARIPGLGLGGKNIQYF. Here the CDR3 DNA reads TGCAGTGCTAGGATTCCGGGACTAGGGCTGGGTGGCAAAAACATTCAGTACTTC.

This clonotype was detected a few times. The chain employs TRBV20-1 and TRBJ2-7; D uncertain. Germline V gives CDR1 DFQATT, CDR2 SNEGSKA (reference sequence). The CDR3 is made up of 12 amino acids. The V end was cut by 3 bases, the J end by 4 bases, with 10 bases between. CDR3 sequence (DNA): TGCAGTGCTAGTTCCCTGGGTTACGAGCAGTACTTC. Its translation: CSASSLGYEQYF.

The sample holds a few counts of this clonotype. The rearrangement uses TRBV6-5 and TRBJ2-1; 9 positions agree with TRBD2. Germline V CDR1 and CDR2: MNHEY, SVGAGI. CDR3 length: 17 amino acids. Trimming took 6 bases from V and 9 from J; bases not matched to a gene: 18. The CDR3 DNA reads as TGTGCCAGCAGGCTTACTAGCGGGTGGCGCCCGTGGAGTGAGCAGTTCTTC. Its protein is CASRLTSGWRPWSEQFF.

Only a few counts were recorded for this clonotype. The rearrangement uses TRBV5-1 and TRBJ2-5; TRBD2 is a possible D gene (6 bases). The germline CDR1 and CDR2 sequences are SGHRS and YFSETQ. This CDR3 region has 14 residues. Trimming pared 1 base from V and 5 bases from J, leaving 12 bases between. The CDR3 DNA follows: TGCGCCAGCAGCTTGTCCGGAGGGCCGGAGACCCAGTACTTC. Translated: CASSLSGGPETQYF.

This clonotype was seen ten or more times. The V gene is TRBV7-8, the J gene TRBJ2-2, with a tentative D call TRBD1 (9 bases). The V gene lost 5 bases and the J gene lost 1 base, with 17 bases spanning the gap. This CDR3 region has 17 residues. CDR1 SGHVS and CDR2 FQNEAQ come from the germline V gene. CDR3 sequence: CASSPRGGQGNTGELFF. For the CDR3, the DNA is TGTGCCAGCAGCCCCCGGGGGGGACAGGGGAACACCGGGGAGCTGTTTTTT.

The chain combines TRBV5-4 with TRBJ1-2; no clear D gene. The germline V and J ends were trimmed by 0 bases and 3 bases, with 6 bases remaining between them. The CDR3 runs 13 residues. CDR1 is SGHNT, CDR2 YYREEE, per germline (reference sequence). The chain's CDR3 is CASSLDSHYGYTF. The CDR3 bases are TGTGCCAGCAGCTTGGACAGCCACTATGGCTACACCTTC.

At least ten counts were recorded for this clonotype. An end of the junction differs from the germline gene, which may be a read error. The chain uses TRBV7-7 and TRBJ2-5, with D possibly matching TRBD1 (5 bases). CDR1 and CDR2 (germline): SSHAT, FNYEAQ (reference sequence). The CDR3 totals 13 residues. The CDR3 reads CASSFHPGETQYF. Here the CDR3 DNA reads TGTGCTAGCAGCTTTCACCCAGGGGAGACCCAGTACTTC.

The chain uses TRBV20-1 and TRBJ1-1; D is perhaps TRBD1 (5 bases). Trimming took off 4 bases at V and 1 base at J, with 10 bases between the two ends. The CDR3 is 13 amino acids. Germline-derived CDR1 and CDR2 are DFQATT and SNEGSKA (reference sequence). Written as DNA, the CDR3 is TGCAGTGCTAAGCCAGGGTCGAACACTGAAGCTTTCTTT. Its protein product is CSAKPGSNTEAFF.

This clonotype was picked up a small number of times. The genes are TRBV28 and TRBJ2-1; 8 bases are a match to TRBD2. Trimming at V came to 4 bases and at J to 14 bases, leaving 16 bases not matched to a gene. Germline CDR1 is MDHEN and CDR2 is SYDVKM. The CDR3 consists of 15 residues. CDR3 DNA: TGTGCCAGCAGTTCGCGGCGGGGGGAGATTCGAGAGAAGTTCTTC. This sequence encodes CASSSRRGEIREKFF.

This chain connects TRBV27 to TRBJ1-4; no firm D call. Trimming pared 6 bases from V and 5 bases from J, leaving 13 bases between. In germline, CDR1 is MNHEY, CDR2 SMNVEV (reference sequence). The CDR3 totals 14 residues. This chain's CDR3 is CASSPGGTNEKLFF. CDR3 in DNA: TGTGCCAGCAGCCCCGGCGGAACGAATGAAAAACTGTTTTTT. The full variable domain, in which reference TRBV27 and TRBJ1-4 provide the parts outside the CDR3, is EAQVTQNPRYLITVTGKKLTVTCSQNMNHEYMSWYRQDPGLGLRQIYYSMNVEVTDKGDVPEGYKVSRKEKRNFPLILESPSPNQTSLYFCASSPGGTNEKLFFGSGTQLSVL.

This clonotype appeared a few times. This chain uses TRBV6-4 with TRBJ2-2; 8 bases match TRBD2. This CDR3 is built from 16 residues. Looked up from germline, CDR1 is MRHNA and CDR2 is SNTAGT. The V segment lost 7 bases and the J segment 5 bases; nucleotides outside the gene matches: 12. The DNA for the CDR3 is TGTGCCAGCACCGCCGAGGCGGGGGGCAAGACCGGGGAGCTGTTTTTT. It specifies CASTAEAGGKTGELFF.

This clonotype was observed a few times. This rearrangement joins TRBV12-3 or TRBV12-4 to TRBJ2-1; D unclear. The CDR3 has 14 residues. The ends were cut back, 2 bases at V and 6 bases at J, with 11 bases in the middle. Here the CDR3 reads CASSLSVLGNEQFF. The CDR3 region has the DNA TGTGCCAGCAGTTTAAGTGTCCTTGGCAATGAGCAGTTCTTC.

This clonotype came up a few times. This chain links TRBV5-1 with TRBJ2-3; 10 bases agree with TRBD1. Germline V gives CDR1 SGHRS, CDR2 YFSETQ. V lost 4 bases, J lost 4 bases, and 6 bases stayed unmatched. The CDR3 contains 15 residues. This CDR3 reads CASSVSGTGADTQYF. CDR3 DNA: TGCGCCAGCAGCGTATCTGGGACAGGGGCAGATACGCAGTATTTT.

This clonotype was seen at least ten times. This chain links TRBV4-1 with TRBJ2-2, with D unresolved. This CDR3 comprises 15 residues. In germline, CDR1 is MGHRA, CDR2 YSYEKL. V was trimmed by 1 base and J by 6 bases, leaving 12 bases between them. The CDR3, as DNA: TGCGCCAGCAGCCAAGGCCGGGCCCCGGCCGGGGAGCTGTTTTTT. It yields the protein CASSQGRAPAGELFF.

The genes are TRBV5-1 and TRBJ2-2; TRBD1 aligns across 11 bases. Germline V gives CDR1 SGHRS, CDR2 YFSETQ. The junction had 5 bases not matched to a gene; V was cut back by 4 bases and J by 6 bases. This CDR3 contains 15 residues. CDR3 region: CASSAGTGGSGELFF. The CDR3 DNA is TGCGCCAGCAGCGCAGGGACAGGGGGATCCGGGGAGCTGTTTTTT.

The V call is TRBV11-3, the J call TRBJ1-1; TRBD1 might be the D (5 bases). The CDR3 is 14 amino acids. The V and J ends lost 5 bases and 4 bases respectively, with 14 bases between them. Germline values: CDR1 SGHNT, CDR2 YENEEA. CDR3 region: CASSLGQDSTEAFF. The CDR3 DNA is TGTGCCAGCAGCCTCGGACAAGATAGCACTGAAGCTTTCTTT. Filled out from reference TRBV11-3 and TRBJ1-1, the complete variable domain reads EAGVVQSPRYKIIEKKQPVAFWCNPISGHNTLYWYLQNLGQGPELLIRYENEEAVDDSQLPKDRFSAERLKGVDSTLKIQPAELGDSAVYLCASSLGQDSTEAFFGQGTRLTVV.

The gene calls are TRBV5-1 and TRBJ1-2, with D possibly TRBD1 on 6 matching bases. The CDR3 extends over 15 amino acids. V gave up 4 bases and J gave up 8 bases, with 21 bases separating them. Germline CDR1 is SGHRS and CDR2 is YFSETQ. In DNA form, the CDR3 reads TGCGCCAGCAGCCCTCTCGAACAGGGTCTCCGGGGCTACACCTTC. It encodes CASSPLEQGLRGYTF.

This clonotype was seen a few times. The chain has TRBV7-3 and TRBJ1-1, with TRBD1 identical over 8 bases. The CDR3 totals 14 residues. The ends lost 3 bases at V and 2 bases at J; junction bases unmatched: 2. Per germline, CDR1 SGHTA and CDR2 FQGTGA. The CDR3 sequence is CASSLGQANTEAFF. Here the CDR3 DNA reads TGTGCCAGCAGCTTGGGACAGGCTAACACTGAAGCTTTCTTT.